This T cell receptor (beta chain) was captured by sequencing in a study of cytomegalovirus exposure and HLA in healthy donors. 60 Vbeta and 13 Jbeta primers were used in PCR. TCRdb's copy holds only in-frame clones and misses some; the assay was immunoSEQ multiplex PCR. The table has 160,000 or so clones, around 64% seen once. Study outcomes and limitations: Further analysis was carried out later, and it showed several of the most significant clusters appearing linked to common viral pathogens.

This CDR3 contains 16 residues. CDR1 and CDR2 from the germline V gene are SGHDT and YYEEEE. The V and J ends lost 4 bases and 11 bases, in that order; junction bases with no gene match: 17. On this clone: Its antigen is currently unknown.

Specimen: PBMCs. The sequence came from a woman aged 25 to 39 in good health and CMV-seronegative. This chain joins TRBV5-6 and TRBJ2-5; 10 bases fit TRBD1. The CDR3 bases are TGTGCCAGCAGCCCCAAACCCGACAGGGGGCGACGGGAGCAGTACTTC. Protein: CASSPKPDRGRREQYF. Drawing the rest from reference TRBV5-6 and TRBJ2-5, the complete variable domain is DAGVTQSPTHLIKTRGQQVTLRCSPKSGHDTVSWYQQALGQGPQFIFQYYEEEERQRGNFPDRFSGHQFPNYSSELNVNALLLGDSALYLCASSPKPDRGRREQYFGPGTRLLVL.